These 26 T cell receptor beta chains originate from one sample sequenced in a study of cytomegalovirus exposure and HLA in healthy donors. The PCR had 60 Vbeta and 13 Jbeta primers. TCRdb keeps only in-frame clones here, not all; method: immunoSEQ multiplex PCR. The sample has about 140,000 clones; approximately 77% are singletons. The material sequenced was PBMCs. The receptors here all came from a woman aged 40 to 50 in good health and CMV-seronegative.

The rearrangement joins TRBV7-2 to TRBJ2-5, with 8 bases aligning to TRBD2. This CDR3 region has 14 residues. The germline V gene has CDR1 SGHTA and CDR2 FQGNSA. J gave up 1 base and V 5 bases, and 3 bases lay outside the gene matches. This CDR3 is CASSRRGGQETQYF. The CDR3 DNA reads TGTGCCAGCAGCCGTCGGGGGGGCCAAGAGACCCAGTACTTC. The full variable domain, its missing parts supplied by reference TRBV7-2 and TRBJ2-5, is GAGVSQSPSNKVTEKGKDVELRCDPISGHTALYWYRQSLGQGLEFLIYFQGNSAPDKSGLPSDRFSAERTGGSVSTLTIQRTQQEDSAVYLCASSRRGGQETQYFGPGTRLLVL.

The rearrangement uses TRBV27 and TRBJ2-3; 12 bases agree with TRBD2. With 8 bases clipped from V and 9 bases from J, the junction kept 12 bases outside the gene matches. Germline V gene lookup returns CDR1 MNHEY and CDR2 SMNVEV (reference sequence). This CDR3 comprises 15 residues. The CDR3 DNA is TGTGCCAGCGGGAATCCGGGACTAGCGGGCGACACGCAGTATTTT. Amino acid sequence: CASGNPGLAGDTQYF.

The chain uses TRBV6-1 and TRBJ1-5; 9 bases line up with TRBD1. Germline V lookup: CDR1 MNHNS, CDR2 SASEGT. The junction had 8 bases not matched to a gene; V was cut back by 5 bases and J by 6 bases. CDR3 length: 15 residues. CDR3 sequence: CASSPPGQGSQPQHF. The CDR3 nucleotides are TGTGCCAGCAGTCCTCCGGGACAGGGTAGTCAGCCCCAGCATTTT.

This chain links TRBV5-6 with TRBJ1-1, with 8 bases aligning to TRBD1. The CDR3 totals 17 residues. V lost 3 bases to trimming and J lost 0 bases; unmatched junction nucleotides: 10. CDR1 is SGHDT and CDR2 is YYEEEE in the germline V gene. The CDR3 nucleotides read TGTGCCAGCAGCTGGTCTAGAGGACAGGGAATGAACACTGAAGCTTTCTTT. Protein: CASSWSRGQGMNTEAFF. Full variable domain (remainder filled in from reference TRBV5-6 and TRBJ1-1): DAGVTQSPTHLIKTRGQQVTLRCSPKSGHDTVSWYQQALGQGPQFIFQYYEEEERQRGNFPDRFSGHQFPNYSSELNVNALLLGDSALYLCASSWSRGQGMNTEAFFGQGTRLTVV.

The rearrangement joins TRBV4-3 to TRBJ1-2; TRBD1 matches at 7 bases. Unmatched junction bases numbered 6, after V lost 0 bases and J lost 2 bases. This CDR3 contains 16 residues. Germline V gene data show CDR1 as LGHNA and CDR2 as YSLEER. CDR3 coding DNA: TGCGCCAGCAGCCAAGATTGGGACAGCTCCAACTATGGCTACACCTTC. Protein: CASSQDWDSSNYGYTF.

This clone was recorded a few times. The rearrangement uses TRBV20-1 and TRBJ1-1; D gene uncertain. The CDR3 has 10 amino acids. The germline gives CDR1 DFQATT, CDR2 SNEGSKA (reference sequence). DNA for the CDR3: TGCAGCACCTATCTAACTCGGGCTTTCTTT. It encodes CSTYLTRAFF.

This rearrangement joins TRBV9 to TRBJ2-5; 9 positions match TRBD2. CDR1 is SGDLS and CDR2 is YYNGEE in the germline V gene. The CDR3 length is 16 residues. The V segment lost 0 bases and the J segment 2 bases; nucleotides outside the gene matches: 5. The CDR3 is CASSVGASGAQETQYF. Written as DNA, the CDR3 is TGTGCCAGCAGCGTAGGGGCTAGCGGGGCTCAAGAGACCCAGTACTTC.

This clone was seen more than once but under ten times. The J gene is TRBJ2-1, the V gene TRBV29-1, with D perhaps TRBD1 (5 bases). CDR1 and CDR2 from the germline V gene are SQVTM and ANQGSEA. V lost 6 bases and J 9 bases, leaving 15 bases between the germline ends. CDR3 length: 12 residues. The CDR3 nucleotides read TGCAGCGTGGGATCAGGGAATAGTGAGCAGTTCTTC. Translated: CSVGSGNSEQFF.

The V call is TRBV18, the J call TRBJ2-7; no clear D. CDR3 length equals 13 residues. Between the trimmed V and J ends, which lost 2 bases and 5 bases, there was a span of 10 bases. Germline V lookup: CDR1 KGHSH, CDR2 LQKENI. This CDR3 reads CASSPFATDEQYF. In DNA form, the CDR3 reads TGTGCCAGCTCACCATTTGCCACAGACGAGCAGTACTTC.

This chain joins TRBV28 and TRBJ1-2; 8 nucleotides match TRBD1. Per germline, CDR1 MDHEN and CDR2 SYDVKM. The CDR3 runs to 16 residues. The ends lost 1 base at V and 8 bases at J; junction bases unmatched: 12. The CDR3 nucleotides are TGTGCCAGCAGTTTATCGCTCCCGGGACAGGTGAGAGGCTACACCTTC. It codes for CASSLSLPGQVRGYTF.

The chain uses TRBV19 and TRBJ1-1, with 8 bases identical to TRBD1. This CDR3 comprises 16 residues. CDR1 is LNHDA, CDR2 SQIVND, per germline (reference sequence). V dropped 6 bases and J dropped 0; count of bases not matched to a gene: 9. For the CDR3, the DNA is TGTGCCAGTAGCAGGCCTCGACAGGGGATGAACACTGAAGCTTTCTTT. Protein sequence: CASSRPRQGMNTEAFF.

This clone was found a few times. The CDR3 sequence is CASSLGTLSGEKLFF. The CDR3 coding sequence is TGTGCCAGCAGCTTAGGCACTCTCTCGGGGGAAAAACTGTTTTTT. The rearrangement links TRBV7-9 to TRBJ1-4; no reliable D call. V was shortened by 1 base and J by 8 bases, with 14 bases between the two germline ends. CDR1 SEHNR and CDR2 FQNEAQ come from the germline V gene (reference sequence). The CDR3 is made up of 15 amino acids.

This chain links TRBV5-6 with TRBJ1-3; D gene unclear. Trimming removed 4 bases from V and 0 bases from J, with 14 bases in between. The germline CDR1 and CDR2 sequences are SGHDT and YYEEEE. This CDR3 is built from 16 residues. For the CDR3, the DNA is TGTGCCAGCAGCCCGGACTTGCTGAGCTCTGGAAACACCATATATTTT. It encodes CASSPDLLSSGNTIYF.

This chain links TRBV6-5 with TRBJ2-2, with D hard to call. The germline V gene encodes CDR1 MNHEY and CDR2 SVGAGI. The CDR3 runs 13 residues. V dropped 7 bases and J dropped 2 bases, with 8 bases sitting between them. In nucleotides, the CDR3 is TGTGCCAGCATGATACAAAACACCGGGGAGCTGTTTTTT. This translates into CASMIQNTGELFF.

This sequence joins TRBV19 and TRBJ1-5; D might be TRBD1 (5 bases). The CDR3 is made up of 15 amino acids. Trimming cost V 4 bases and J 2 bases, with 12 bases left between them. Per the germline V gene, CDR1 is LNHDA and CDR2 is SQIVND (reference sequence). CDR3 loop: CASSKGEVGNQPQHF. The DNA for the CDR3 is TGTGCCAGTAGTAAAGGGGAAGTGGGCAATCAGCCCCAGCATTTT.

The rearrangement joins TRBV10-1 to TRBJ2-3; D is possibly TRBD1 (5 bases). Trimming shortened V by 0 bases and J by 2 bases, and 9 bases separated the two germline ends. The germline V gene encodes CDR1 WNHNN and CDR2 SYGVQD (reference sequence). CDR3 size: 15 residues. The CDR3 coding sequence is TGCGCCAGCAGTGAGTCAGGGGCAGTCACAGATACGCAGTATTTT. Translating it yields CASSESGAVTDTQYF.

A few counts support this clone. The gene calls are TRBV27 and TRBJ2-1; 14 nucleotides line up with TRBD2. Trimming cost V 5 bases and J 10 bases; bases outside gene matches: 13. The CDR3 loop spans 17 amino acids. The germline gives CDR1 MNHEY, CDR2 SMNVEV (reference sequence). CDR3 residues: CASSPIGLAGGRKEQFF. The CDR3 nucleotides are TGTGCCAGCAGTCCAATAGGACTAGCGGGGGGCCGTAAGGAGCAGTTCTTC.

This clone turned up a few times. This sequence joins TRBV6-5 and TRBJ1-1, with D possibly being TRBD1 (6 bases). The germline CDR1 and CDR2 sequences are MNHEY and SVGAGI. The V and J ends lost 0 bases and 2 bases respectively, with 10 bases between them. This CDR3 has 15 residues. The CDR3 DNA sequence: TGTGCCAGCAGTTACTCGAGGGGGGGCAACACTGAAGCTTTCTTT. Encoded protein: CASSYSRGGNTEAFF.

The chain recombines TRBV19 with TRBJ2-5; tentative D call: TRBD2 (6 bases). The V gene lost 3 bases and the J gene lost 7 bases, with 15 bases spanning the gap. The CDR3 runs to 14 residues. Germline CDR1 and CDR2: LNHDA and SQIVND (reference sequence). The CDR3 DNA sequence: TGTGCCAGTAGTATCCAAGGGAGGCGTGGGACCCAGTACTTC. Translated: CASSIQGRRGTQYF.

The chain employs TRBV29-1 and TRBJ1-2; maybe TRBD1 (5 bases). This CDR3 spans 10 amino acids. Germline V lookup: CDR1 SQVTM, CDR2 ANQGSEA. The germline V and J ends were trimmed by 7 bases and 14 bases, with 17 bases remaining between them. The chain's CDR3 is CSAWGGDWTF. The DNA for the CDR3 is TGCAGCGCCTGGGGGGGGGACTGGACCTTC.

The chain has TRBV10-3 and TRBJ2-7; D remains ambiguous. Trimming took 7 bases from V and 2 from J, leaving 12 bases between them. CDR3 length: 13 residues. Germline V gene lookup returns CDR1 ENHRY and CDR2 SYGVKD. The CDR3 spells CAITPNSAYEQYF. CDR3 in DNA: TGTGCCATCACCCCTAATTCGGCCTACGAGCAGTACTTC.

The chain combines TRBV6-6 with TRBJ1-2; 9 bases line up with TRBD1. This CDR3 is 14 amino acids long. Germline values: CDR1 MNHNY, CDR2 SVGAGI (reference sequence). V dropped 5 bases and J dropped 4; count of bases not matched to a gene: 5. The DNA for the CDR3 is TGTGCCAGCAGTATACAGGGGGCAGGCTATGGCTACACCTTC. Translation gives CASSIQGAGYGYTF.

V gene TRBV4-2 combines with J gene TRBJ1-6; 7 bases align to TRBD1. The germline CDR1 and CDR2 sequences are LGHNA and YNFKEQ. The CDR3 extends over 17 amino acids. Losses at the gene ends were 1 base for V and 10 bases for J; bases not matched to a gene: 13. The CDR3 loop is CASSQGPSTGSTSPLHF. The CDR3 bases are TGTGCCAGCAGCCAAGGACCTTCGACAGGGAGCACCTCACCCCTCCACTTT.

The chain is built from TRBV19 and TRBJ1-5; TRBD1 aligns across 9 bases. Germline trimming cut 7 bases from V and 4 bases from J; bases unmatched to any gene: 14. Germline CDR1 reads LNHDA; CDR2 reads SQIVND (reference sequence). CDR3 length: 17 amino acids. The CDR3 region has the DNA TGTGCCAGTATCGCCCGCCGGGACAGGGTTGGAAATCAGCCCCAGCATTTT. Translated: CASIARRDRVGNQPQHF.

This clone appeared a single time. The CDR3 reads CASSYGQGLSSPLHF. The DNA of the CDR3 is TGTGCCAGCAGTTACGGACAGGGCCTTTCATCACCCCTCCACTTT. The chain is built from TRBV6-5 and TRBJ1-6, with 8 bases matching TRBD1. Germline V lookup: CDR1 MNHEY, CDR2 SVGAGI. This CDR3 region has 15 residues. With V trimmed by 2 bases and J by 10 bases, 7 bases remained unmatched.

DNA of the CDR3: TGTGCCATCAAAGGACAGGGGGCGCTTGGGGCTTTCTTT. Amino acids: CAIKGQGALGAFF. The chain couples TRBV6-6 to TRBJ1-1; 11 nucleotides line up with TRBD1. There are 13 residues in the CDR3. Germline-derived CDR1 and CDR2 are MNHNY and SVGAGI (reference sequence). After removal of 10 bases from V and 11 bases from J, the junction contained 12 bases not matched to a gene.